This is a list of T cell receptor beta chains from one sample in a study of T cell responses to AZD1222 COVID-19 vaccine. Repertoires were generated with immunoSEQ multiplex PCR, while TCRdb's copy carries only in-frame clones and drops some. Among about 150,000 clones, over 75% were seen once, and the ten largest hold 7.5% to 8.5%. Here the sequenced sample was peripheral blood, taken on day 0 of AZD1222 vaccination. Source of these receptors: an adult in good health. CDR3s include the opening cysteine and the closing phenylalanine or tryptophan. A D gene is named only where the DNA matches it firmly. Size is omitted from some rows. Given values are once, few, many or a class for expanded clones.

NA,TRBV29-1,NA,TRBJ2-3,CSAPKWGTDTQYF,TGCAGCGCCCCGAAATGGGGCACAGATACGCAGTATTTT
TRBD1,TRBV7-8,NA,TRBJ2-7,CASSRTGSHSYEQYF,TGTGCCAGCAGCCGGACAGGGAGTCACTCCTACGAGCAGTACTTC
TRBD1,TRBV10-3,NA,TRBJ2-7,CAIRGTGGLEQYF,TGTGCCATCAGAGGGACAGGGGGCCTCGAGCAGTACTTC
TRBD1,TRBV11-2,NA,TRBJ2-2,CASSPGQGVRIGELFF,TGTGCCAGCAGCCCCGGGCAGGGGGTGAGAATAGGGGAGCTGTTTTTT
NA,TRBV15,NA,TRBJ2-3,CATSSRSTDTQYF,TGTGCCACCAGCAGTAGGAGCACAGATACGCAGTATTTT
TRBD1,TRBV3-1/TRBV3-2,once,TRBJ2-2,CASSRTGLAGELFF,TGTGCCAGCAGCCGGACAGGGTTGGCCGGGGAGCTGTTTTTT
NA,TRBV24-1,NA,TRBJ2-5,CATSEAPWETQYF,TGTGCCACCTCAGAAGCGCCTTGGGAGACCCAGTACTTC
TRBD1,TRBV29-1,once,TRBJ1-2,CSSHRGEGGYTF,TGCAGCTCACACAGGGGTGAGGGTGGCTACACCTTC
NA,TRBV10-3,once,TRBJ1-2,CAISDSGLGYGYTF,TGTGCCATCAGTGATTCGGGCCTAGGCTATGGCTACACCTTC
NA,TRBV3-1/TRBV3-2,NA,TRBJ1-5,CASSQVMGGLSHF,TGTGCCAGCAGCCAAGTAATGGGGGGGCTCTCTCATTTT
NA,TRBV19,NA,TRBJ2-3,CASSYAGLETDTQYF,TGTGCCAGTAGTTATGCGGGTTTGGAGACAGATACGCAGTATTTT
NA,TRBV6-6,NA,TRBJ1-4,CASSYWARENEKLFF,TGTGCCAGCAGTTACTGGGCCAGGGAGAACGAAAAACTGTTTTTT
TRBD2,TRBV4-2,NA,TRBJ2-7,CASSQDNSGGRYEQYF,TGTGCCAGCAGCCAAGATAACAGCGGGGGGCGCTACGAGCAGTACTTC
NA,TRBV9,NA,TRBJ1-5,CASSVEANSGGNQPQHF,TGTGCCAGCAGCGTAGAGGCAAACAGTGGAGGCAATCAGCCCCAGCATTTT
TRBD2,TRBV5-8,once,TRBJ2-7,CASSLGGLAGVTYEQYF,TGTGCCAGCAGCTTGGGAGGACTAGCGGGAGTTACCTACGAGCAGTACTTC
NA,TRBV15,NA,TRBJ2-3,CATSSERGVATDTQYF,TGTGCCACCAGCAGTGAAAGGGGGGTAGCCACAGATACGCAGTATTTT
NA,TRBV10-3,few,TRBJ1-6,CAISSGQSGNSPLHF,TGTGCCATCAGCTCCGGACAGAGCGGTAATTCACCCCTCCACTTT
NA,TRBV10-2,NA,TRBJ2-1,CASSESIGRFNEQFF,TGCGCCAGCAGTGAGTCGATTGGGAGATTCAATGAGCAGTTCTTC
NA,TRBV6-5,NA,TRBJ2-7,CASRQGQGGPHEQYF,TGTGCCAGCAGACAAGGGCAGGGGGGCCCCCACGAGCAGTACTTC
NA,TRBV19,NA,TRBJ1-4,CASSIAGNEKLFF,TGTGCCAGTAGTATCGCAGGGAATGAAAAACTGTTTTTT
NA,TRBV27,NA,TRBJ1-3,CASSEVPGNTIYF,TGTGCCAGCAGTGAGGTTCCTGGAAACACCATATATTTT
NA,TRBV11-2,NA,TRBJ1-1,CASSQQSYTEAFF,TGTGCCAGCAGCCAACAGAGCTACACTGAAGCTTTCTTT
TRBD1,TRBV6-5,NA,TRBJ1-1,CASSGTGGTEAFF,TGTGCCAGCAGCGGGACAGGGGGCACTGAAGCTTTCTTT
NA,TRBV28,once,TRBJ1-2,CASSSDYQGPYGYTF,TGTGCCAGCAGCTCCGACTACCAGGGCCCTTATGGCTACACCTTC
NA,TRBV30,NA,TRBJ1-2,CALGWEGFHTF,TGTGCCTTAGGTTGGGAGGGTTTTCATACCTTC
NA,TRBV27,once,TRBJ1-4,CASSLWATTFAPEKLFF,TGTGCCAGCAGTTTATGGGCAACCACATTTGCCCCCGAAAAACTGTTTTTT
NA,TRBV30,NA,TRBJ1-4,CAWRSLTTNEKLFF,TGTGCCTGGCGTTCCCTAACAACTAATGAAAAACTGTTTTTT
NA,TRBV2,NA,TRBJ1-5,CASAYPAGLGNQPQHF,TGTGCCAGCGCCTACCCGGCAGGTCTTGGCAATCAGCCCCAGCATTTT
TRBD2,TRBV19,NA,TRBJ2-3,CASSMSGGRTDTQYF,TGTGCCAGTAGTATGAGCGGGGGCCGCACAGATACGCAGTATTTT
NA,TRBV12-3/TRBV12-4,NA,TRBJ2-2,CASPNPDTGELFF,TGTGCCAGCCCAAACCCAGACACCGGGGAGCTGTTTTTT
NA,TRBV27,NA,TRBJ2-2,CASSVHTGELFF,TGTGCCAGCAGTGTCCACACCGGGGAGCTGTTTTTT
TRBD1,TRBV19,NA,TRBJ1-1,CASSISGTANTEAFF,TGTGCCAGTAGTATATCCGGGACAGCGAACACTGAAGCTTTCTTT
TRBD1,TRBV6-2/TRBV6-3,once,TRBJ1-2,CASSPTGNYGYTF,TGTGCCAGCAGCCCGACAGGGAACTATGGCTACACCTTC
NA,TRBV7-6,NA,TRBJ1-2,CASSSSGYGYTF,TGTGCCAGCAGCTCGTCAGGGTATGGCTACACCTTC
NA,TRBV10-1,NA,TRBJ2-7,CASSPIPRENYEQYF,TGCGCCAGCAGTCCCATTCCCAGAGAGAACTACGAGCAGTACTTC
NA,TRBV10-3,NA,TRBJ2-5,CAISESGGRKETQYF,TGTGCCATCAGTGAGTCGGGGGGCCGGAAAGAGACCCAGTACTTC
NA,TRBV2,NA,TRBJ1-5,CASREENQPQHF,TGTGCCAGCAGGGAAGAAAATCAGCCCCAGCATTTT
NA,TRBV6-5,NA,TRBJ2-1,CASSYSSAGSYNEQFF,TGTGCCAGCAGTTACTCGTCTGCGGGCTCCTACAATGAGCAGTTCTTC
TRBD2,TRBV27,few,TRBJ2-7,CASRLTSGGTYEQYF,TGTGCCAGCAGGCTCACTAGCGGGGGAACCTACGAGCAGTACTTC
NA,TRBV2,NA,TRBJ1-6,CASNLMGNSPLHF,TGTGCCAGCAACCTGATGGGGAATTCACCCCTCCACTTT
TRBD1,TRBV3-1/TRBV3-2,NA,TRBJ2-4,CASSLSGGGVGF,TGTGCCAGCAGCCTGTCAGGGGGCGGGGTAGGGTTC
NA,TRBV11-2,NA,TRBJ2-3,CASTSGTSTDTQYF,TGTGCCAGCACCTCGGGGACTAGCACAGATACGCAGTATTTT
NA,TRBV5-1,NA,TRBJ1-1,CASSLGGFNTEAFF,TGCGCCAGCAGCTTGGGGGGGTTCAACACTGAAGCTTTCTTT
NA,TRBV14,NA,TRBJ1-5,CASSPAGGRNQPQHF,TGTGCCAGCAGCCCGGCGGGGGGCCGGAATCAGCCCCAGCATTTT
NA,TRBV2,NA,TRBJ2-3,CASAPQYDTQYF,TGTGCCAGCGCCCCTCAGTACGATACGCAGTATTTT
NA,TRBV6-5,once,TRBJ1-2,CASRTDTTGGYTF,TGTGCCAGCAGGACAGATACTACTGGTGGCTACACCTTC
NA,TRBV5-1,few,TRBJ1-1,CASSLPDGRTEAFF,TGCGCCAGCAGTTTACCCGACGGGCGCACTGAAGCTTTCTTT
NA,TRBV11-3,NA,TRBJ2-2,CASRKAGGGELFF,TGTGCCAGCAGAAAAGCGGGCGGCGGGGAGCTGTTTTTT
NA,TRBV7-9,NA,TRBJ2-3,CASSPTSSTDTQYF,TGTGCCAGCAGCCCGACTAGTTCGACAGATACGCAGTATTTT
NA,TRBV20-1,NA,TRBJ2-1,CSASRRDEQFF,TGCAGTGCTAGTCGGAGGGATGAGCAGTTCTTC
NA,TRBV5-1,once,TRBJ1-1,CASSTGPTLQNTEAFF,TGCGCCAGCAGCACAGGACCCACCCTACAAAACACTGAAGCTTTCTTT
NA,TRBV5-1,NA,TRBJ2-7,CASSPRQRSSYEQYF,TGCGCCAGCAGCCCTAGACAGAGGAGCTCCTACGAGCAGTACTTC
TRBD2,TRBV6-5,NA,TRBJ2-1,CASTKSLAGGNQFF,TGTGCCAGCACCAAGAGCCTAGCGGGGGGTAACCAGTTCTTC